These 20 T cell receptor beta chains came from one sample sequenced in a study of graft-versus-host responses after intestinal transplantation. The protocol was immunoSEQ multiplex PCR, while the TCRdb copy is restricted to in-frame clones and leaves out a portion. This sample yields approximately 80,000 clones, of which around 90% are seen a single time; under 0.4% belongs to the top ten. Which antigens these TCRs recognize remains unknown. The sequenced sample was unstimulated CD4+ T cells sorted from spleen or lymph node cells, obtained before intestinal transplant. Source of these receptors: a human donor who received an intestinal transplant.

The rearrangement joins TRBV11-1 to TRBJ2-1; a weak D match, TRBD2 (6 bases). V was trimmed by 0 bases and J by 8 bases, leaving 14 bases between them. Germline V gives CDR1 SGHAT, CDR2 FQDESV (reference sequence). CDR3 length: 15 amino acids. The CDR3: CASSLARGVADEQFF. The CDR3 nucleotides read TGTGCCAGCAGCTTAGCGCGGGGAGTAGCGGATGAGCAGTTCTTC.

The rearrangement links TRBV5-1 to TRBJ2-3; 7 bases map to TRBD2. The CDR3 has 16 residues. Trimming removed 1 base from V and 2 bases from J; junction bases left unmatched: 7. CDR1 is SGHRS, CDR2 YFSETQ, per germline. CDR3 bases: TGCGCCAGCAGCTTGATGGCTAGCGGCTCCACAGATACGCAGTATTTT. It yields the protein CASSLMASGSTDTQYF. The entire variable domain, with the rest obtained from reference TRBV5-1 and TRBJ2-3, is as follows: KAGVTQTPRYLIKTRGQQVTLSCSPISGHRSVSWYQQTPGQGLQFLFEYFSETQRNKGNFPGRFSGRQFSNSRSEMNVSTLELGDSALYLCASSLMASGSTDTQYFGPGTRLTVL.

The V and J genes are TRBV7-3 and TRBJ2-7, with D tentatively TRBD2 (5 bases). This CDR3 is 14 amino acids long. V lost 5 bases, J lost 5 bases, and 16 bases lay in between. CDR1 is SGHTA and CDR2 is FQGTGA in the germline V gene. CDR3 DNA sequence: TGTGCCAGCAGCCCTGGGAGCAACCTCGACGAGCAGTACTTC. Amino acid sequence: CASSPGSNLDEQYF.

The gene calls are TRBV12-5 and TRBJ2-2; D uncertain. Trimming pared 3 bases from V and 5 bases from J, leaving 13 bases between. This CDR3 region has 15 residues. Germline V gene sequence: CDR1 LGHNT, CDR2 FRNRAP. The CDR3, as DNA: TGTGCTAGTGGTTTAGAGATCCTCCGGACCGGGGAGCTGTTTTTT. This sequence encodes CASGLEILRTGELFF.

The rearrangement uses TRBV28 and TRBJ2-5; perhaps TRBD2 as D (6 bases). Germline CDR1 MDHEN, CDR2 SYDVKM. The CDR3 loop spans 15 amino acids. Trimming left V 6 bases short and J 4 bases short, with 18 bases between. The CDR3 spells CASSSTRAGRETQYF. CDR3 coding DNA: TGTGCCAGCAGCTCTACCCGGGCGGGAAGAGAGACCCAGTACTTC.

The CDR3 nucleotides read TGTGCCAGCAGCTTAGGATCCCGGGGGGCCGAGCAGTACTTC. Translation: CASSLGSRGAEQYF. V is TRBV7-9 and J is TRBJ2-7, with a tentative D call TRBD2 (7 bases). This CDR3 region has 14 residues. Trimming removed 1 base from V and 6 bases from J, with 13 bases in between. Germline V gene data show CDR1 as SEHNR and CDR2 as FQNEAQ (reference sequence).

The V and J genes are TRBV5-8 and TRBJ1-4; D ambiguous. Trimming shortened V by 0 bases and J by 10 bases, and 10 bases separated the two germline ends. The V gene's germline CDR1 is SGHTS and CDR2 YDEGEE. The CDR3 loop spans 13 amino acids. CDR3 bases: TGTGCCAGCAGCTTGGACGGGGAACTAAAACTGTTTTTT. Translation gives CASSLDGELKLFF.

As DNA, the CDR3 is TGTGCCAGCAGTTCAGCGGGGACGGCCATAACTAATGAAAAACTGTTTTTT. Its translation: CASSSAGTAITNEKLFF. This chain uses TRBV28 with TRBJ1-4; D possibly corresponds to TRBD1 (5 bases). The V end was cut by 4 bases, the J end by 1 base, with 16 bases between. Germline V lookup: CDR1 MDHEN, CDR2 SYDVKM. The length of the CDR3 is 17 residues.

The chain links TRBV28 to TRBJ1-1; 10 bases are shared with TRBD1. The CDR3 runs to 15 residues. With 6 bases clipped from V and 11 bases from J, the junction kept 15 bases outside the gene matches. Per germline, CDR1 MDHEN and CDR2 SYDVKM. The CDR3 nucleotides are TGTGCCAGCAGCCGATCGGGACAGGGGCGTAGTGTGGCTTTCTTT. Translating gives CASSRSGQGRSVAFF.

The rearrangement joins TRBV7-8 to TRBJ2-1; a weak D match, TRBD1 (6 bases). This CDR3 comprises 16 residues. V gave up 3 bases and J gave up 7 bases, with 19 bases separating them. Looked up from germline, CDR1 is SGHVS and CDR2 is FQNEAQ. Here the CDR3 reads CASSLQVTGVGNEQFF. The CDR3 bases are TGTGCCAGCAGCTTGCAGGTGACAGGAGTAGGGAATGAGCAGTTCTTC.

V gene TRBV7-9 combines with J gene TRBJ2-7; 9 bases are shared with TRBD2. CDR1 and CDR2 (germline): SEHNR, FQNEAQ (reference sequence). V trimming: 1 base; J trimming: 6 bases; junction bases outside the gene matches: 7. The CDR3 is made up of 15 amino acids. This CDR3 is CASSLESLAGSEQYF. The CDR3 DNA follows: TGTGCCAGCAGCTTAGAGAGCCTAGCGGGATCCGAGCAGTACTTC.

This clone has only one observation. The chain carries TRBV2 and TRBJ1-1, with D possibly matching TRBD1 (5 bases). The germline CDR1 and CDR2 sequences are SNHLY and FYNNEI. The length of the CDR3 is 11 residues. Trimming left V 8 bases short and J 5 bases short, with 9 bases between. The CDR3 sequence: CASGDSTEAFF. CDR3 DNA sequence: TGTGCCAGCGGGGACTCAACTGAAGCTTTCTTT. Together with reference TRBV2 and TRBJ1-1, the CDR3 gives the full variable domain: EPEVTQTPSHQVTQMGQEVILRCVPISNHLYFYWYRQILGQKVEFLVSFYNNEISEKSEIFDDQFSVERPDGSNFTLKIRSTKLEDSAMYFCASGDSTEAFFGQGTRLTVV.

The V and J genes are TRBV25-1 and TRBJ2-1; D is uncertain. The CDR3 loop spans 17 amino acids. CDR1 MGHDK and CDR2 SYGVNS come from the germline V gene. V lost 5 bases and J lost 4, with 21 bases in between. The CDR3, as DNA: TGTGCCAGCAGTCCCCCCCGCGGAGCTCAATCGTACAATGAGCAGTTCTTC. Its translation is CASSPPRGAQSYNEQFF.

The chain couples TRBV6-1 to TRBJ2-1, with D perhaps TRBD2 (5 bases). The germline CDR1 and CDR2 sequences are MNHNS and SASEGT. This CDR3 contains 13 residues. The germline V and J ends were trimmed by 1 base and 12 bases, with 13 bases remaining between them. The CDR3 reads CASSEDIWTWQFF. The CDR3 bases are TGTGCCAGCAGTGAAGATATTTGGACTTGGCAGTTCTTC.

This clone was detected only once. This chain connects TRBV2 to TRBJ1-4; 7 nucleotides agree with TRBD1. The CDR3 loop spans 14 amino acids. From germline, CDR1 is SNHLY and CDR2 FYNNEI. V gave up 3 bases and J gave up 8 bases; unmatched junction bases: 6. The CDR3 coding sequence is TGTGCCAGCAGTGACAAGAGCAGGGGGGAAAAACTGTTTTTT. Amino acids: CASSDKSRGEKLFF.

This rearrangement joins TRBV6-1 to TRBJ2-5, with D perhaps TRBD1 (6 bases). The CDR3 runs to 14 residues. Per the germline V gene, CDR1 is MNHNS and CDR2 is SASEGT. V lost 6 bases and J 3 bases, leaving 14 bases between the germline ends. The CDR3 region is CASRAGYREETQYF. The CDR3 DNA follows: TGTGCCAGCAGGGCGGGCTACAGGGAAGAGACCCAGTACTTC.

The V gene is TRBV28, the J gene TRBJ1-4, with D perhaps matching TRBD1 (6 bases). Germline loops: CDR1 MDHEN, CDR2 SYDVKM. Trimming left V 7 bases short and J 0 bases short, with 15 bases between. This CDR3 spans 16 amino acids. CDR3 amino acids: CASTADGTTTNEKLFF. The CDR3, as DNA: TGTGCCAGCACCGCCGACGGGACAACAACTAATGAAAAACTGTTTTTT.

CDR3 sequence: CASSWDSSYEQYF. CDR3 coding DNA: TGTGCCAGCAGTTGGGACAGCTCCTACGAGCAGTACTTC. The V and J genes are TRBV28 and TRBJ2-7; 7 bases map to TRBD1. V lost 4 bases to trimming and J lost 0 bases; unmatched junction nucleotides: 0. The V gene's germline CDR1 is MDHEN and CDR2 SYDVKM. The CDR3 is 13 amino acids.

The genes are TRBV15 and TRBJ1-3, with D maybe TRBD1 (5 bases). The CDR3 covers 16 residues. The ends were cut back, 0 bases at V and 2 bases at J, with 11 bases in the middle. Germline CDR1 LNHNV, CDR2 YYDKDF (reference sequence). The CDR3: CATSRDFGGAGNTIYF. The CDR3 nucleotides are TGTGCCACCAGCAGAGATTTCGGGGGGGCTGGAAACACCATATATTTT.

The chain employs TRBV7-8 and TRBJ1-1, with TRBD1 as a possible D gene (6 bases). Looked up from germline, CDR1 is SGHVS and CDR2 is FQNEAQ. The CDR3 loop spans 15 amino acids. Trimming removed 2 bases at V and 0 bases at J, with 10 bases between. The CDR3 DNA reads as TGTGCCAGCAGCTTAATCGGACAGCTGAACACTGAAGCTTTCTTT. It specifies CASSLIGQLNTEAFF.